Below, one T cell receptor (beta chain) is given with its context. Its antigen is not identified. The data were obtained in a study of molecular identifiers for immune sequencing clone quantification. Points from the study as a whole: Underestimation of highly expanded clone sizes could arise where identical TCR molecules share a barcode.

TCRdb passed the PCR reads through MiXCR, listing each CDR3 protein once. Of approximately 590,000 distinct CDR3 sequences listed, approximately 24% are singletons. Trimming pared 2 bases from V and 3 bases from J, leaving 10 bases between. Germline V gene sequence: CDR1 MNHEY, CDR2 SMNVEV (reference sequence). CDR3 length: 14 amino acids. The origin of this receptor is a human donor in good health. Some libraries in this study had Jurkat cell RNA spiked in. This chain joins TRBV27 and TRBJ1-2, with a possible D match to TRBD1 (6 bases). Sequencing used naive CD8+ T cells from blood, with Jurkat cell RNA spiked in. Specified subset: FACS-sorted CD8+CD4-CCR7+CD45RA+ naive T cells. CDR3 nucleotides: TGTGCCAGCAGTTTAATGCAGGGGTACTATGGCTACACCTTC. Translated, it gives CASSLMQGYYGYTF.